The 10 T cell receptor beta chains presented below share a single source sample, sequenced in a study of OX40 agonist ivuxolimab in advanced cancers. TCRdb's table, derived via immunoSEQ multiplex PCR, lists solely in-frame clones and lacks some. The sample lists roughly 19,000 clones; 80% to 85% were seen once. The sample consisted of CD4+ or CD8+ T cells sorted from blood, taken in a trial of the OX40 agonist ivuxolimab. The receptor set was obtained from an adult with an advanced solid tumor such as melanoma, head and neck, liver or kidney cancer.

The chain has TRBV12-5 and TRBJ2-1, with unresolved D. Germline CDR1 reads LGHNT; CDR2 reads FRNRAP. Trimming removed 5 bases at V and 2 bases at J, with 13 bases between. The CDR3 spans 15 residues. CDR3 DNA sequence: TGTGCTAGTGGTCCGGACCCTTATCCCTACAATGAGCAGTTCTTC. This encodes CASGPDPYPYNEQFF.

The chain has TRBV30 and TRBJ1-5, with 7 bases aligning to TRBD1. Losses at the gene ends were 4 bases for V and 4 bases for J; bases not matched to a gene: 4. The length of the CDR3 is 13 residues. Per germline, CDR1 GTSNPN and CDR2 SVGIG (reference sequence). This CDR3 is CAWNTGANQPQHF. The CDR3, as DNA: TGTGCCTGGAATACAGGGGCAAATCAGCCCCAGCATTTT.

The chain combines TRBV5-1 with TRBJ1-4, with D hard to call. Per germline, CDR1 SGHRS and CDR2 YFSETQ. The CDR3 is 15 residues long. V dropped 0 bases and J dropped 5 bases, with 11 bases sitting between them. The CDR3 region has the DNA TGCGCCAGCAGCTTGGAACTTTTGGCCAATGAAAAACTGTTTTTT. Its protein is CASSLELLANEKLFF.

The J gene is TRBJ2-7, the V gene TRBV28; D not resolved. Trimming took off 7 bases at V and 2 bases at J, with 15 bases between the two ends. Germline assignment: CDR1 MDHEN and CDR2 SYDVKM. CDR3 length: 14 amino acids. The CDR3 coding sequence is TGTGCCAGCACCCCCTCGGGTAACCCCTACGAGCAGTACTTC. It encodes CASTPSGNPYEQYF.

This chain joins TRBV7-2 and TRBJ2-3; 8 bases map to TRBD2. Germline V gene data show CDR1 as SGHTA and CDR2 as FQGNSA. There are 16 residues in the CDR3. V dropped 5 bases and J dropped 1; count of bases not matched to a gene: 8. This CDR3 reads CASSVSGSAGTDTQYF. DNA of the CDR3: TGTGCCAGCAGCGTAAGCGGGAGCGCCGGCACAGATACGCAGTATTTT.

CDR3 nucleotide sequence: TGTGCCAGCAGCCCCCGCCAGGGGCTCGAGACCCAGTACTTC. Protein product: CASSPRQGLETQYF. The chain has TRBV5-6 and TRBJ2-5; the D gene is possibly TRBD1 (6 bases). The CDR3 contains 14 residues. Trimming removed 4 bases at V and 5 bases at J, with 15 bases between. The germline gives CDR1 SGHDT, CDR2 YYEEEE.

The V and J genes are TRBV6-1 and TRBJ2-5; D possibly corresponds to TRBD2 (6 bases). The CDR3 loop spans 13 amino acids. Germline CDR1 MNHNS, CDR2 SASEGT. Trimming pared 7 bases from V and 5 bases from J, leaving 14 bases between. The CDR3 sequence is CASKAAAGETQYF. As DNA, the CDR3 is TGTGCCAGCAAGGCCGCGGCGGGGGAGACCCAGTACTTC.

This sequence joins TRBV5-4 and TRBJ2-2, with TRBD2 identical over 8 bases. Unmatched junction bases numbered 13, after V lost 4 bases and J lost 8 bases. The CDR3 is 16 residues long. Germline V CDR1 and CDR2: SGHNT, YYREEE (reference sequence). The CDR3 loop reads CASSPGTGRAGGELFF. CDR3 coding DNA: TGTGCCAGCAGCCCGGGGACCGGGAGGGCCGGGGGGGAGCTGTTTTTT.

This chain uses TRBV28 with TRBJ1-5; TRBD1 aligns across 8 bases. CDR3 length: 14 residues. Germline CDR1 and CDR2: MDHEN and SYDVKM. V was pared by 6 bases and J by 5 bases, with 6 bases of the junction left unmatched. The CDR3 coding sequence is TGTGCCAGCAGCCTAGACAGGGGACATCAGCCCCAGCATTTT. It specifies CASSLDRGHQPQHF. Using reference TRBV28 and TRBJ1-5 for the parts outside the CDR3, the full variable domain is DVKVTQSSRYLVKRTGEKVFLECVQDMDHENMFWYRQDPGLGLRLIYFSYDVKMKEKGDIPEGYSVSREKKERFSLILESASTNQTSMYLCASSLDRGHQPQHFGDGTRLSIL.

The J gene is TRBJ2-1, the V gene TRBV4-2; TRBD2 aligns across 9 bases. This CDR3 is built from 15 residues. The V gene end was trimmed by 0 bases and the J gene end by 8 bases; junction bases not matched to a gene: 5. CDR1 and CDR2 (germline): LGHNA, YNFKEQ. The CDR3 bases are TGTGCCAGCAGCCAAGATTTGCGGGAGGGCTATGAGCAGTTCTTC. Protein sequence: CASSQDLREGYEQFF.